This T cell receptor (beta chain) was identified in a study of blood T cell repertoires in COVID-19. On the study more broadly: Whether acute or convalescent, the COVID-19 samples came from the United States, Italy and Spain. T cells, B-cell-depleted T cells, or PBMCs supplied cDNA or gDNA.

Methods used by the authors: Amplification of reference gene primers provided the estimated nucleated cell counts. The data were produced by immunoSEQ multiplex PCR, yet TCRdb's version contains in-frame clones alone and is incomplete. For V, J and clone size, that table is used; D and trimming come from the DNA. Of under 300,000 clones listed, approximately 86% are singletons. The CDR3 length is 15 residues. Per germline, CDR1 SGHRS and CDR2 YFSETQ. The V and J ends lost 2 bases and 5 bases, in that order; junction bases with no gene match: 7. It was during active infection that Seattle patients were enrolled and then longitudinally followed.

The rearrangement links TRBV5-1 to TRBJ2-5, with 9 nucleotides matching TRBD1. The TCR originated in a woman in her 70s with COVID-19, enrolled during active disease. The sample comprised peripheral blood. CDR3 sequence: CASSLQGAVVETQYF. Here the CDR3 DNA reads TGCGCCAGCAGCTTACAGGGGGCGGTTGTGGAGACCCAGTACTTC.